The entry below gives a single T cell receptor (beta chain) sequence along with its context. This record comes from a study of blood T cell repertoires in COVID-19. The table came from immunoSEQ multiplex PCR; TCRdb's copy has only in-frame clones and leaves some out. Here the sample spans 95,000 to 150,000 clones, 82% being singletons. Germline values: CDR1 GTSNPN, CDR2 SVGIG (reference sequence). CDR3 length equals 15 residues. J was trimmed by 4 bases and V by 2 bases; bases with no gene match: 5. J is TRBJ1-2 and V is TRBV30, with TRBD1 matching 12 bases. This receptor was taken from a woman in her 70s with acute or convalescent COVID-19. The sample comprised peripheral blood. In DNA form, the CDR3 reads TGTGCCTGGAGTAAAGGGACAGGGGGCTCCTATGGCTACACCTTC. Protein: CAWSKGTGGSYGYTF.